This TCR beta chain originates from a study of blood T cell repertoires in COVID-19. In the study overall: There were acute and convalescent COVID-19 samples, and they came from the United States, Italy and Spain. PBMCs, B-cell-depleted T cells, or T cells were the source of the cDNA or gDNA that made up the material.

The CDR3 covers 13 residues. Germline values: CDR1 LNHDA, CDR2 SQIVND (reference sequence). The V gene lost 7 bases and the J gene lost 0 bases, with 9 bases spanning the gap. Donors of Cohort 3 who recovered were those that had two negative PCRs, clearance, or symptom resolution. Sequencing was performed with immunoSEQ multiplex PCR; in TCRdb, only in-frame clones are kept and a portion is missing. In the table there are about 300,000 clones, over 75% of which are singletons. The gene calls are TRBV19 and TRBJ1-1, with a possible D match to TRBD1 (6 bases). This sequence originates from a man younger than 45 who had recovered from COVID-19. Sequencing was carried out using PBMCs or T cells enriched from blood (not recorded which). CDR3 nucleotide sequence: TGTGCCAGTAATGAGGGGGTGAACACTGAAGCTTTCTTT. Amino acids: CASNEGVNTEAFF.